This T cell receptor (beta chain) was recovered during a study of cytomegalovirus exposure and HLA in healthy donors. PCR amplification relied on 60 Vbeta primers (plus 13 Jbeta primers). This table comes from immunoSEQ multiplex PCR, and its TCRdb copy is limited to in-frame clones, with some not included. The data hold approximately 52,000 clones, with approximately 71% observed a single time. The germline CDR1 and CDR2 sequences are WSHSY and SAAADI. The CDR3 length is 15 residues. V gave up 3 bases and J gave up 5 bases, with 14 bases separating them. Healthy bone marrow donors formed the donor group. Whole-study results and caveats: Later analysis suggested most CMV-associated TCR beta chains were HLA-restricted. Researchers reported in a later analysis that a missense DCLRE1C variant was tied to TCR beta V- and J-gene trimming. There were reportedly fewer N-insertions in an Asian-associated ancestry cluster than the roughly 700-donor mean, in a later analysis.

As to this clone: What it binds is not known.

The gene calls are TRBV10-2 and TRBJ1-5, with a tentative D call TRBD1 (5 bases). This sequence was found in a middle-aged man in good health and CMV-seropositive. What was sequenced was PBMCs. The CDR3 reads CASSESGGEYQPQHF. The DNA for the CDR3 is TGCGCCAGCAGTGAAAGTGGGGGGGAGTATCAGCCCCAGCATTTT.